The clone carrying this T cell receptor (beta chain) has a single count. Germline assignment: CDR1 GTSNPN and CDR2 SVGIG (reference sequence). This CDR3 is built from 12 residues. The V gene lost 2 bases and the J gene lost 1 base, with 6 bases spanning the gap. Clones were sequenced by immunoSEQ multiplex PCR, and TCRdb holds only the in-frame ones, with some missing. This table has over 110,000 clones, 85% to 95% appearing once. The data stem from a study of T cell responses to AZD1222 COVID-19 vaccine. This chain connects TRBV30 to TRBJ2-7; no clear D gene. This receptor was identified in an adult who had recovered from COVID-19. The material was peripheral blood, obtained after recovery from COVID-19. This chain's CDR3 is CAWSPTSYEQYF. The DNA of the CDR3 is TGTGCCTGGAGTCCGACATCCTACGAGCAGTACTTC. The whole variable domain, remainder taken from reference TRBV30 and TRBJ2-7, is SQTIHQWPATLVQPVGSPLSLECTVEGTSNPNLYWYRQAAGRGLQLLFYSVGIGQISSEVPQNLSASRPQDRQFILSSKKLLLSDSGFYLCAWSPTSYEQYFGPGTRLTVT.